Listed below are T cell receptor beta chains from one sample, sequenced in a study of blood T cell repertoires in COVID-19. Here immunoSEQ multiplex PCR was the method, and the copy in TCRdb shows in-frame clones only, minus some. The sample consists of under 150,000 clones, more than 80% of them appearing once. The sample taken for sequencing was peripheral blood. The receptors originated from a human donor with acute or convalescent COVID-19. The donor label of this sample is uncertain. CDR3s include the opening cysteine and the closing phenylalanine or tryptophan. D genes are given only for firm matches. The size entry is marked missing in some rows and otherwise reads once, few, many or a size class.

D	size	V	J	DNA	CDR3
TRBD1	NA	TRBV24-1	TRBJ2-5	TGTGCCACCAGTGCCTCGTCGTCGCGGACAGGGGGTAGAGAGACCCAGTACTTC	CATSASSSRTGGRETQYF
NA	few	TRBV2	TRBJ1-5	TGTGCCAGCACCGGCCAGGGTGGCAATCAGCCCCAGCATTTT	CASTGQGGNQPQHF
NA	NA	TRBV5-6	TRBJ1-4	TGTGCCAGCAGCTTCTCCCTACGGGGTGAAAAACTGTTTTTT	CASSFSLRGEKLFF
TRBD1	NA	TRBV13	TRBJ2-7	TGTGCCAGCAGCACATCCCGGGACAGGGAACGGCAGTACTTC	CASSTSRDRERQYF
NA	NA	TRBV3-1/TRBV3-2	TRBJ2-5	TGTGCCAGCAGCCAAGATGAGGAGACCCAGTACTTC	CASSQDEETQYF
NA	NA	TRBV7-2	TRBJ1-5	TGTGCCAGCAGCTTAGGGGTGGGGCCTCATCAGCCCCAGCATTTT	CASSLGVGPHQPQHF
TRBD1	NA	TRBV24-1	TRBJ2-1	TGTGCCGCAGGCGGGGACAGGGGCTACAATGAGCAGTTCTTC	CAAGGDRGYNEQFF
TRBD1	NA	TRBV6-5	TRBJ1-2	TGTGCCAGCAACAAGGAAACAGGGGGAGGTGGCTACACCTTC	CASNKETGGGGYTF
NA	NA	TRBV6-6	TRBJ1-5	TGTGCCAGCAGTACGACAGGCTCTCAGCCCCAGCATTTT	CASSTTGSQPQHF
NA	NA	TRBV7-9	TRBJ1-4	TGTGCCAGCAGCTTAGCGTTGGCCCCATCTAATGAAAAACTGTTTTTT	CASSLALAPSNEKLFF
TRBD1	NA	TRBV28	TRBJ1-2	TGTGCCAGCAGTTCGCTAGGACAGGGGAATGGCTACACCTTC	CASSSLGQGNGYTF
TRBD1	NA	TRBV30	TRBJ2-4	TGTGCCTGGAGTGTGGGACAGGGAGGGCCCAAAAACATTCAGTACTTC	CAWSVGQGGPKNIQYF
NA	NA	TRBV3-1/TRBV3-2	TRBJ2-1	TGTGCCAGCAGACCAACGCGGGGTGAGCAGTTCTTC	CASRPTRGEQFF
NA	NA	TRBV2	TRBJ2-1	TGTGCCAGGGGGGGACCCTCCTACAATGAGCAGTTCTTC	CARGGPSYNEQFF
NA	NA	TRBV2	TRBJ1-4	TGTGCCAGCAGTGATGCGGCAGGAGGGGAAAAACTGTTTTTT	CASSDAAGGEKLFF
NA	NA	TRBV5-4	TRBJ2-7	TGTGCCAGCAGCTTGGCGCCAGCCTACGAGCAGTACTTC	CASSLAPAYEQYF
NA	NA	TRBV5-1	TRBJ2-3	TGCGCCAGCAGCTTGGGACTGTTCCACAAGCTAACAGATACGCAGTATTTT	CASSLGLFHKLTDTQYF
NA	NA	TRBV5-1	TRBJ1-1	TGCGCCAGCAGCACCAACACCCGGACGGGGGGCACTGAAGCTTTCTTT	CASSTNTRTGGTEAFF
NA	NA	TRBV6-1	TRBJ1-5	TGTGCCAGCAGTGAAAAAACAGGGAGGGTGAGCAATCAGCCCCAGCATTTT	CASSEKTGRVSNQPQHF
TRBD2	NA	TRBV9	TRBJ2-5	TGTGCCAGCAGTTTTAGCGGGGGCCTCCAAGAGACCCAGTACTTC	CASSFSGGLQETQYF
NA	NA	TRBV5-5	TRBJ1-4	TGTGCCAGCAGCCCGGGTCCAGAGGATGAAAAACTGTTTTTT	CASSPGPEDEKLFF
NA	NA	TRBV4-1	TRBJ2-1	TGCGCCAGCAGCCAGGTTCGGACAGCCTTCTCCTACAATGAGCAGTTCTTC	CASSQVRTAFSYNEQFF
NA	NA	TRBV18	TRBJ1-2	TGTGCCAGCTCACCACAGGGGATCACTAAAGGCTACACCTTC	CASSPQGITKGYTF
NA	NA	TRBV11-2	TRBJ2-1	TGTGCCAGCAGCTTAGTACCCCTTGTCGGTGAGCAGTTCTTC	CASSLVPLVGEQFF
NA	once	TRBV5-1	TRBJ2-6	TGCGCCAGCAGCCCTCAGGTCGGGGTTTCTTTCTCTGGGGCCAACGTCCTGACTTTC	CASSPQVGVSFSGANVLTF
NA	NA	TRBV9	TRBJ1-3	TGTGCCAGCAGCGTAGGGGCAGGCTCTGGAAACACCATATATTTT	CASSVGAGSGNTIYF
NA	NA	TRBV13	TRBJ1-1	TGTGCCAGCAGCTTACCCCAGGGGCAGTGGACTGAAGCTTTCTTT	CASSLPQGQWTEAFF
NA	NA	TRBV5-4	TRBJ2-3	TGTGCCAGCAGCCGTCCGACAGATTACTCAGATACGCAGTATTTT	CASSRPTDYSDTQYF
TRBD1	once	TRBV19	TRBJ2-3	TGTGCCAGTAGTAAAGGGGGCCCAGATACGCAGTATTTT	CASSKGGPDTQYF
TRBD1	NA	TRBV19	TRBJ2-2	TGTGCCAGTGACCCCGGGACAGGGGGCTACGGGGAGCTGTTTTTT	CASDPGTGGYGELFF
NA	NA	TRBV5-8	TRBJ1-4	TGTGCCAGCAGCATTGCACAGGGAAGGTCCCCAATTGAACTGTTTTTT	CASSIAQGRSPIELFF
NA	NA	TRBV4-1	TRBJ1-2	TGCGCCAGCAGCCAAGATAGGGAGGAGGACTATGGCTACACCTTC	CASSQDREEDYGYTF